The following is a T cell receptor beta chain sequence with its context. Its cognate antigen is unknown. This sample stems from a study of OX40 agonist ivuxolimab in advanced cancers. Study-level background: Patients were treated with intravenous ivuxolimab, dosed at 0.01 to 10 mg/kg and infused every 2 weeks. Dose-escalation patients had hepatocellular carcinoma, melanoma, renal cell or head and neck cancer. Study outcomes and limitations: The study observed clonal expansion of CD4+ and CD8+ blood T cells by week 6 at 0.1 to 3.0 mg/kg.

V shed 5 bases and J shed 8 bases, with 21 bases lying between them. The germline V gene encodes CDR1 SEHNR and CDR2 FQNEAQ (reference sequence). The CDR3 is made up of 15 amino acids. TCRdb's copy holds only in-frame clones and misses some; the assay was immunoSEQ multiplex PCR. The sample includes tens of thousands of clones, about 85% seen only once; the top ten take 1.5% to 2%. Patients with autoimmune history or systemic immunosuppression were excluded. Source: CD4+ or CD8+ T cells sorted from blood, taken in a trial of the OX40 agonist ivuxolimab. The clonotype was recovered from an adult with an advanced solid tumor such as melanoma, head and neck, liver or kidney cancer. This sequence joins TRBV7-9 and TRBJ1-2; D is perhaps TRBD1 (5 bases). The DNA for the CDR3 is TGTGCCAGCAGCGTCGGGAACCCGTTATCAGGGGGCTACACCTTC. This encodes CASSVGNPLSGGYTF.